Listed here is a single TCR beta chain. Its matching antigen is unknown. Repertoires were generated with immunoSEQ multiplex PCR, while TCRdb's copy carries only in-frame clones and drops some. The data hold tens of thousands of clones, with 77% observed a single time. The sort gate was single viable CD3+CD4+CD8-CD45RO+ cells for memory CD4+ T cells. V dropped 8 bases and J dropped 5 bases, with 13 bases sitting between them. Germline loops: CDR1 MDHEN, CDR2 SYDVKM. This CDR3 region has 13 residues. The data stem from a study of memory CD4+ T cells and cytomegalovirus serostatus. Study-wide findings and caveats: Each of 65 to 75 CMV-associated TCRbeta sequences occurred in one to five individuals.

What was sequenced was memory CD4+ T cells from blood. The chain links TRBV28 to TRBJ2-4, with D possibly matching TRBD2 (6 bases). The TCR originated in an adult in good health and CMV-seronegative. CDR3 residues: CASLAGRQNIQYF. The CDR3 nucleotides are TGTGCCAGCTTGGCCGGGAGACAAAACATTCAGTACTTC.